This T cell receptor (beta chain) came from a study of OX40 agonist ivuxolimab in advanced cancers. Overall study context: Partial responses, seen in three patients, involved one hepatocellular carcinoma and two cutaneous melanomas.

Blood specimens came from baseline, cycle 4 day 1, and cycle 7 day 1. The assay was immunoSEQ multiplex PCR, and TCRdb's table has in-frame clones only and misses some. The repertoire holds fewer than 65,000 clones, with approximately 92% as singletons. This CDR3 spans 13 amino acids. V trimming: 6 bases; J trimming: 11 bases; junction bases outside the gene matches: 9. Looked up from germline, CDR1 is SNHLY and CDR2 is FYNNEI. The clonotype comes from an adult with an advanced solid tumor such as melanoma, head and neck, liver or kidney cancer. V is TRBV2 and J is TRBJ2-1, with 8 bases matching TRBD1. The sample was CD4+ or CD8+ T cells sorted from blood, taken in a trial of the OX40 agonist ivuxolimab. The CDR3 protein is CASSPGTGSKQFF. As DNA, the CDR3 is TGTGCCAGCAGCCCCGGGACAGGCTCCAAGCAGTTCTTC.